The clone carrying this TCR beta chain came up a few times. These data belong to a study of molecular identifiers for immune sequencing clone quantification. TCRdb re-called the PCR reads through MiXCR, storing one row per CDR3 protein. This sample has about 510,000 distinct CDR3 sequences; under 30% occur once, and the top ten carry under 0.85%. The germline V and J ends were trimmed by 1 base and 1 base, with 10 bases remaining between them. Germline lookup yields CDR1 SGHVS and CDR2 FNYEAQ. This CDR3 has 15 amino acids. The sequencing sample was made of naive CD8+ T cells from blood, with Jurkat cell RNA spiked in. Subset denoted: FACS-sorted CD8+CD4-CCR7+CD45RA+ naive T cells. The chain has TRBV7-6 and TRBJ1-2, with D perhaps matching TRBD1 (5 bases). This clonotype was obtained from a human donor in good health. Some libraries in this study had Jurkat cell RNA spiked in. This CDR3 reads CASSLGQGINYGYTF. The CDR3 region has the DNA TGTGCCAGCAGCTTAGGTCAGGGAATTAACTATGGCTACACCTTC.